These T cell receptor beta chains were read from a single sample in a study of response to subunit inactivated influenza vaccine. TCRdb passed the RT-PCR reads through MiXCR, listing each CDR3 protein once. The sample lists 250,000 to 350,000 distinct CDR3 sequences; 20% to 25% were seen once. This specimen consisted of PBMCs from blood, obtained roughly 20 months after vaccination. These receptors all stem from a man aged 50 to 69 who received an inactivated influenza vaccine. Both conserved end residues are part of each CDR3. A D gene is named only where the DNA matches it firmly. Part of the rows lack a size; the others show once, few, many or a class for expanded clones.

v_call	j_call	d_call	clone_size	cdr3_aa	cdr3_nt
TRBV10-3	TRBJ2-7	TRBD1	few	CAISESRTGGREQYF	TGTGCCATCAGTGAGTCCAGGACAGGGGGTCGAGAGCAGTACTTC
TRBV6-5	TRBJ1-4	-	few	CASSYFGQGGKLFF	TGTGCCAGCAGTTACTTCGGGCAGGGAGGAAAACTGTTTTTT
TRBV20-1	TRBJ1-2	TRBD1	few	CSARDIQGGGYTF	TGCAGTGCTAGAGATATACAGGGGGGTGGCTACACCTTC
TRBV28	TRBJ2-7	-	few	CASSFAKSYEQYF	TGTGCCAGCAGTTTTGCTAAATCCTACGAGCAGTACTTC
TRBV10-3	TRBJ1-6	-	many	CAISESTGADSPLHF	TGTGCCATCAGTGAGTCTACGGGGGCGGATTCACCCCTCCACTTT
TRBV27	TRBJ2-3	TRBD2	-	CASSLTSGGAITQYF	TGTGCCAGCAGTTTAACGAGCGGGGGGGCCATTACGCAGTATTTT
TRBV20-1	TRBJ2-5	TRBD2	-	CSARNLAESIETQYF	TGCAGTGCTAGAAATCTAGCGGAATCGATAGAGACCCAGTACTTC
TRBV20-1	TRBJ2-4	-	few	CSALIEKGHQEAKNIQYF	TGCAGTGCTCTTATCGAGAAGGGCCATCAGGAGGCCAAAAACATTCAGTACTTC
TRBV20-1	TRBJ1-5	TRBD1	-	CSASGQPNQPQHF	TGCAGTGCTTCGGGACAGCCCAATCAGCCCCAGCATTTT
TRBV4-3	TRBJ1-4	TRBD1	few	CASSRGHTGVSEKLFF	TGCGCCAGCAGCCGAGGACACACAGGGGTTAGCGAAAAACTGTTTTTT
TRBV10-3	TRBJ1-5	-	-	CAISELYLNQPQHF	TGTGCCATCAGTGAGTTATACCTCAATCAGCCCCAGCATTTT
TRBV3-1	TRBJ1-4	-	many	CASSPSTGASNEKLFF	TGTGCCAGCAGCCCGTCCACGGGAGCAAGTAATGAAAAACTGTTTTTT
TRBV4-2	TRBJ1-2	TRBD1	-	CASSQVNYNRGRSDGYTF	TGTGCCAGCAGCCAAGTAAATTACAACAGGGGGCGCAGCGATGGCTACACCTTC
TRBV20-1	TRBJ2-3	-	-	CSARVGSFSTDTQYF	TGCAGTGCTAGAGTGGGCAGCTTTAGCACAGATACGCAGTATTTT
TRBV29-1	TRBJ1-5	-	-	CSVSEGVNQPQHF	TGCAGCGTTTCGGAGGGGGTCAATCAGCCCCAGCATTTT